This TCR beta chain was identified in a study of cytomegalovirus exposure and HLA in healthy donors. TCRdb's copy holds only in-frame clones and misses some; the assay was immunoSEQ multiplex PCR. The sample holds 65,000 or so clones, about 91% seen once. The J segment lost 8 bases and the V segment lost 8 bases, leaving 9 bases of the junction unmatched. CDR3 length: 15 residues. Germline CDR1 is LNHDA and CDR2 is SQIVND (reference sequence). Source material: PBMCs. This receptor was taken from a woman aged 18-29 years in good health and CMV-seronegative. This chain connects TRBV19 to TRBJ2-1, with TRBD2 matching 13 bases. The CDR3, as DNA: TGTGCCAGTTGCCCGGGGACTAGCGGGAACCATGAGCAGTTCTTC. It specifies CASCPGTSGNHEQFF.